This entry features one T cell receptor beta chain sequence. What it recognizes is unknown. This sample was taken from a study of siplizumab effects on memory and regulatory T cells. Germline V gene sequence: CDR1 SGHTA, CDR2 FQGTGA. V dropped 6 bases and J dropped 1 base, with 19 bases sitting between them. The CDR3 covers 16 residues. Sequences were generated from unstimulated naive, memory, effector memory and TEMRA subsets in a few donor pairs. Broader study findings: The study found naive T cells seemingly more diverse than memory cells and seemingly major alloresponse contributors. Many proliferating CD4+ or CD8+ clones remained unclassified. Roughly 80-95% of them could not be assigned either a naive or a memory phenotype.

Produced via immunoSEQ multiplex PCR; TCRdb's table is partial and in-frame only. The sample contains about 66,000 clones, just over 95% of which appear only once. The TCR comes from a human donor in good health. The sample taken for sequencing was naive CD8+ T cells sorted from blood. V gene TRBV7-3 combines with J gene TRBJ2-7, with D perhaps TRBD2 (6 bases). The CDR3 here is CASRLTGTGVSYEQYF. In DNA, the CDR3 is TGTGCCAGCAGACTTACCGGGACGGGGGTTTCCTACGAGCAGTACTTC. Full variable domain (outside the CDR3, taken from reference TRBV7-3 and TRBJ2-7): GAGVSQTPSNKVTEKGKYVELRCDPISGHTALYWYRQSLGQGPEFLIYFQGTGAADDSGLPNDRFFAVRPEGSVSTLKIQRTERGDSAVYLCASRLTGTGVSYEQYFGPGTRLTVT.